This T cell receptor beta chain was observed in a study of cytomegalovirus exposure and HLA in healthy donors. Amplification used 60 Vbeta primers and 13 Jbeta primers. Libraries were prepared by immunoSEQ multiplex PCR; TCRdb keeps only in-frame clonotypes and omits some of them. The table records 95,000 to 150,000 clones, over 75% of them present only once. The trim removed 8 bases at V and 3 bases at J, leaving 11 bases unmatched. Germline V gives CDR1 LNHNV, CDR2 YYDKDF (reference sequence). CDR3 length: 17 amino acids. The TCR originated in a human donor in good health. The chain is built from TRBV15 and TRBJ1-5, with TRBD1 identical over 12 bases. Sequencing was performed on PBMCs. CDR3 sequence (DNA): TGTGCCACCGCGAGGGGGACAGGGGGCCTCGACAATCAGCCCCAGCATTTT. Translation: CATARGTGGLDNQPQHF.